A selection of T cell receptor beta chains follows, all from one sample in a study of T cell changes during pregnancy in multiple sclerosis. Sequencing was performed with immunoSEQ multiplex PCR; in TCRdb, only in-frame clones are kept and a portion is missing. The data show 80,000 to 100,000 clones, 85% to 95% seen once. Sequences were derived from peripheral blood, sampled in the first trimester of pregnancy. The receptors come from a female donor with multiple sclerosis, enrolled in a pregnancy study. Each CDR3 is given with its conserved first and last residue.

v_call: TRBV28
j_call: TRBJ1-2
cdr3_aa: CASSLLQGAITF

v_call: TRBV7-9
j_call: TRBJ2-2
cdr3_aa: CASTLLSSAGELFF

v_call: TRBV2
j_call: TRBJ2-2
cdr3_aa: CAGVSGHYTGELFF

v_call: TRBV4-1
j_call: TRBJ1-2
cdr3_aa: CASSQVLGQRSYGYTF

v_call: TRBV7-9
j_call: TRBJ2-7
cdr3_aa: CASSFELAYEQYF

v_call: TRBV7-9
j_call: TRBJ2-1
cdr3_aa: CASSQGTSWYEQFF

v_call: TRBV27
j_call: TRBJ2-1
cdr3_aa: CASRLRQDRGNEQFF

v_call: TRBV27
j_call: TRBJ2-7
cdr3_aa: CASSLGQRYEQYF

v_call: TRBV20-1
j_call: TRBJ2-5
cdr3_aa: CSARDEETQYF

v_call: TRBV2
j_call: TRBJ2-7
cdr3_aa: CASSESRDRAYEQYF

v_call: TRBV2
j_call: TRBJ2-7
cdr3_aa: CASSAGSASSYEQYF

v_call: TRBV18
j_call: TRBJ1-5
cdr3_aa: CASSPIQQNQPQHF

v_call: TRBV28
j_call: TRBJ2-3
cdr3_aa: CASSPLLAETHTDTQYF

v_call: TRBV2
j_call: TRBJ2-1
cdr3_aa: CASSESLRSYNEQFF

v_call: TRBV19
j_call: TRBJ2-4
cdr3_aa: CASSTVAKNIQYF

v_call: TRBV11-2
j_call: TRBJ1-4
cdr3_aa: CASSLTGGIEKLFF

v_call: TRBV6-5
j_call: TRBJ2-7
cdr3_aa: CASRASGTEQYF

v_call: TRBV28
j_call: TRBJ2-3
cdr3_aa: CASSQGRASSAQYF

v_call: TRBV28
j_call: TRBJ1-1
cdr3_aa: CASSLLAGSNTEAFF

v_call: TRBV14
j_call: TRBJ2-1
cdr3_aa: CASSQGGISFNEQFF

v_call: TRBV10-3
j_call: TRBJ2-7
cdr3_aa: CAIRGFSSSYEQYF

v_call: TRBV5-1
j_call: TRBJ1-5
cdr3_aa: CASSRTGMGNQPQHF

v_call: TRBV5-1
j_call: TRBJ1-1
cdr3_aa: CASSLAGTRDSNTEAFF

v_call: TRBV7-2
j_call: TRBJ2-1
cdr3_aa: CASSFVGQGYNEQFF

v_call: TRBV27
j_call: TRBJ1-1
cdr3_aa: CASSYHRDRGTEAFF

v_call: TRBV27
j_call: TRBJ2-7
cdr3_aa: CASSKSGVSYEQYF

v_call: TRBV5-1
j_call: TRBJ2-4
cdr3_aa: CASSLGATGGVSGTGVFAIQYF

v_call: TRBV6-5
j_call: TRBJ2-7
cdr3_aa: CASSYPRNTYEQYF

v_call: TRBV27
j_call: TRBJ2-1
cdr3_aa: CASSLSGPGQGAFRDHYNEQFF

v_call: TRBV10-3
j_call: TRBJ1-2
cdr3_aa: CAITQTGGYYGYTF

v_call: TRBV5-4
j_call: TRBJ2-2
cdr3_aa: CASSREATGELFF

v_call: TRBV7-2
j_call: TRBJ2-3
cdr3_aa: CASSHSRRGPIDTQYF

v_call: TRBV5-4
j_call: TRBJ2-7
cdr3_aa: CASSSWTGGASYEQYF

v_call: TRBV19
j_call: TRBJ2-3
cdr3_aa: CASSRAGTSGTDTQYF

v_call: TRBV5-6
j_call: TRBJ2-7
cdr3_aa: CASSLGDRVVGYEQYF

v_call: TRBV27
j_call: TRBJ1-2
cdr3_aa: CASSLLGQGLYGYTF

v_call: TRBV15
j_call: TRBJ2-3
cdr3_aa: CATSRGGQGTDTQYF

v_call: TRBV6-6
j_call: TRBJ2-1
cdr3_aa: CASSYSSTGGGNEQFF

v_call: TRBV7-2
j_call: TRBJ2-7
cdr3_aa: CASSLVASGSYEQYF

v_call: TRBV7-2
j_call: TRBJ1-2
cdr3_aa: CASSLQGRPPYGYTF

v_call: TRBV7-8
j_call: TRBJ2-7
cdr3_aa: CASSLFVLASGSYEQYF

v_call: TRBV6-1
j_call: TRBJ2-1
cdr3_aa: CASRTSGSIYEQFF

v_call: TRBV5-6
j_call: TRBJ2-3
cdr3_aa: CASSGAGVDLGDTQYF

v_call: TRBV11-3
j_call: TRBJ2-1
cdr3_aa: CASSLRSDEQFF

v_call: TRBV19
j_call: TRBJ1-4
cdr3_aa: CASSIVGGHEKLFF

v_call: TRBV5-4
j_call: TRBJ1-4
cdr3_aa: CASSLGQGASELFF

v_call: TRBV6-1
j_call: TRBJ1-1
cdr3_aa: CASSATGVPNTEAFF

v_call: TRBV18
j_call: TRBJ1-2
cdr3_aa: CASSPWNPDRTSLYGYTF

v_call: TRBV7-3
j_call: TRBJ1-5
cdr3_aa: CARVGVQPQHF

v_call: TRBV7-2
j_call: TRBJ2-5
cdr3_aa: CASSLISYGETQYF

v_call: TRBV5-1
j_call: TRBJ2-5
cdr3_aa: CASSYRETQYF

v_call: TRBV27
j_call: TRBJ1-2
cdr3_aa: CASSGQGSIGYTF

v_call: TRBV5-1
j_call: TRBJ2-3
cdr3_aa: CASSLPGAGGQTDTQYF

v_call: TRBV25-1
j_call: TRBJ2-7
cdr3_aa: CASRGGSVREQYF

v_call: TRBV4-1
j_call: TRBJ2-3
cdr3_aa: CASSSPRGIKYF

v_call: TRBV4-2
j_call: TRBJ1-5
cdr3_aa: CASSQVLWSRPQHF

v_call: TRBV6-5
j_call: TRBJ2-1
cdr3_aa: CASTLRLASNEQFF